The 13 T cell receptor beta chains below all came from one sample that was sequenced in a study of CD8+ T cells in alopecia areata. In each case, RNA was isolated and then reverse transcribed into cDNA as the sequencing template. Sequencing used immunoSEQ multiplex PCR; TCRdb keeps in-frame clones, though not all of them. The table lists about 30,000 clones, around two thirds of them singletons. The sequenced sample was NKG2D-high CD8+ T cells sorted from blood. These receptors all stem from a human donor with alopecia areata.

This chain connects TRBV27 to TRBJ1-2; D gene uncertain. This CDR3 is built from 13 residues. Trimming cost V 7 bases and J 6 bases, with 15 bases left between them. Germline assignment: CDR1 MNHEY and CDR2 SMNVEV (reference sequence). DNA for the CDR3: TGTGCCAGCACTTCATCGGGTCTCCATGGCTACACCTTC. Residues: CASTSSGLHGYTF.

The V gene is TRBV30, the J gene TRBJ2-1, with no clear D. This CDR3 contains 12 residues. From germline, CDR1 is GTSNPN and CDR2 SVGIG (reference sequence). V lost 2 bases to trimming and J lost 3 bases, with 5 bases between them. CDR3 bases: TGTGCCTGGAGTTCGGGCTACAATGAGCAGTTCTTC. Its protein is CAWSSGYNEQFF.

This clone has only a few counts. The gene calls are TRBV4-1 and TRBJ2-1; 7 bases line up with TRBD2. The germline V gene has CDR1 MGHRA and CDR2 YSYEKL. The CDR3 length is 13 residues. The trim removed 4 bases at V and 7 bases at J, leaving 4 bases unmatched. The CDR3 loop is CASSPTGGNEQFF. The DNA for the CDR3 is TGCGCCAGCAGCCCGACCGGGGGGAATGAGCAGTTCTTC.

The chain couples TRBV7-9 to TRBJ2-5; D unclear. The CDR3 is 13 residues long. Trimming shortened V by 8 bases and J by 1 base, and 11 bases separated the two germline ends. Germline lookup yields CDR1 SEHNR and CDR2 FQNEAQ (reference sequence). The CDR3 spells CASLVGIQETQYF. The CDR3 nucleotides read TGTGCCAGCCTGGTTGGAATCCAAGAGACCCAGTACTTC.

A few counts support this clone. The CDR3 loop is CASSSLFWGTNEKLFF. CDR3 in DNA: TGTGCCAGCAGTTCCCTCTTCTGGGGGACTAATGAAAAACTGTTTTTT. The chain joins TRBV28 to TRBJ1-4; weak D call: TRBD1 (5 bases). The ends were cut back, 4 bases at V and 2 bases at J, with 14 bases in the middle. The CDR3 is 16 amino acids. Germline CDR1 is MDHEN and CDR2 is SYDVKM.

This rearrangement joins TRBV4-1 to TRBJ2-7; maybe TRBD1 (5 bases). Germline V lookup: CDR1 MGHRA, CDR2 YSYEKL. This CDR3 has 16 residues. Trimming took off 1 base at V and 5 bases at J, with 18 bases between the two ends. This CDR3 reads CASSQGWQGNGDEQYF. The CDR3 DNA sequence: TGCGCCAGCAGCCAAGGCTGGCAGGGTAACGGCGACGAGCAGTACTTC.

Here the CDR3 DNA reads TGTGCCAGCAGCGCCGCAGGGGTCTACACTGAAGCTTTCTTT. This gives the protein CASSAAGVYTEAFF. The rearrangement links TRBV9 to TRBJ1-1; possibly TRBD1 for D (6 bases). V was cut by 3 bases and J by 3 bases, with 12 bases left in between. CDR3 length: 14 residues. Germline CDR1 and CDR2: SGDLS and YYNGEE.

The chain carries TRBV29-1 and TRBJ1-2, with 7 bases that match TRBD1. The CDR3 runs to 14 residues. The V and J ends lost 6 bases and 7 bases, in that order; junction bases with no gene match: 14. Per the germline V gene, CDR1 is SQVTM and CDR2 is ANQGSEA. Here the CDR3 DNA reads TGCAGCGTCGCGGGGACAGAACGCTCGGGTGGCTACACCTTC. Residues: CSVAGTERSGGYTF.

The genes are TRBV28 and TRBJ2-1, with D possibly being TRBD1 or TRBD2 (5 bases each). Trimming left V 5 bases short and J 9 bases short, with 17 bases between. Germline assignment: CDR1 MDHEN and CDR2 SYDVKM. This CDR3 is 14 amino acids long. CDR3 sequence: CASSAYGAGPEQFF. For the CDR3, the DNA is TGTGCCAGCAGTGCTTACGGGGCGGGCCCTGAGCAGTTCTTC.

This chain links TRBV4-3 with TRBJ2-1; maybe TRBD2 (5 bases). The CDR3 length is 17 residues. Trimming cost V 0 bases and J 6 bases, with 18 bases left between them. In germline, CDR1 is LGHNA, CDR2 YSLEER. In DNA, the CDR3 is TGCGCCAGCAGCCAAGAACCGTTCGAGGGATATCGCAATGAGCAGTTCTTC. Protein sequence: CASSQEPFEGYRNEQFF.

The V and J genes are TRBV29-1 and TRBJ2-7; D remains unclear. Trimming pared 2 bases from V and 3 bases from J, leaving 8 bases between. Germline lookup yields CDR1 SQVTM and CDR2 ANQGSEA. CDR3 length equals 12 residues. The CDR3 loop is CSVETASYEQYF. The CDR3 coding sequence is TGCAGCGTTGAAACAGCCAGCTACGAGCAGTACTTC.

The CDR3 region is CATYVSGENIQYF. CDR3 bases: TGTGCCACCTATGTCTCCGGGGAAAACATTCAGTACTTC. The V gene is TRBV19, the J gene TRBJ2-4; D possibly corresponds to TRBD2 (5 bases). Germline assignment: CDR1 LNHDA and CDR2 SQIVND (reference sequence). V was pared by 10 bases and J by 5 bases, with 15 bases between. CDR3 length: 13 residues.

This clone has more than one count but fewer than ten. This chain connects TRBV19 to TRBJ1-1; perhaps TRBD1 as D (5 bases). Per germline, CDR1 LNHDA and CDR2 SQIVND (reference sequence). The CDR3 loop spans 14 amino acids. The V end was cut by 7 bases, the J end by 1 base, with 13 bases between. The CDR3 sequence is CASTQGATNTEAFF. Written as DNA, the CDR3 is TGTGCCAGTACCCAAGGGGCGACGAACACTGAAGCTTTCTTT.